A selection of T cell receptor beta chains follows, all from one sample in a study of blood T cell repertoires in COVID-19. Sequencing used immunoSEQ multiplex PCR; TCRdb keeps in-frame clones, though not all of them. The sample contains more than 80,000 clones, approximately 86% of which appear only once. The sequenced sample was peripheral blood. Receptor source: a man older than 75 with acute or convalescent COVID-19. The CDR3 runs from the conserved cysteine through the conserved F or W. D genes are given only for firm matches. Expanded clones get a size class; other rows say once, few or many, or leave the size out.

clone_size	v_call	d_call	j_call	cdr3_aa	cdr3_nt
NA	TRBV28	NA	TRBJ2-7	CASSQDIRKQYF	TGTGCCAGCAGTCAGGACATCCGGAAGCAGTACTTC
NA	TRBV28	NA	TRBJ1-5	CASRLGGENQPQHF	TGTGCCAGCAGGCTCGGTGGAGAGAACCAGCCCCAGCATTTT
NA	TRBV6-1	NA	TRBJ2-2	CASSEVGSTGELFF	TGTGCCAGCAGTGAAGTAGGGAGCACCGGGGAGCTGTTTTTT
NA	TRBV28	TRBD1	TRBJ1-2	CASSMTGGVYGYTF	TGTGCCAGCAGTATGACAGGGGGCGTCTATGGCTACACCTTC
few	TRBV7-8	TRBD2	TRBJ2-7	CASSQNQGLAGVEQYF	TGTGCCAGCAGCCAAAACCAGGGGCTAGCGGGCGTTGAGCAGTACTTC
NA	TRBV29-1	TRBD2	TRBJ2-7	CSVLAGGKGEQYF	TGCAGCGTCCTAGCGGGAGGTAAAGGCGAGCAGTACTTC
NA	TRBV29-1	TRBD1	TRBJ1-2	CSVSLQGVDGYTF	TGCAGCGTTAGTTTACAGGGGGTGGATGGCTACACCTTC
NA	TRBV30	TRBD1	TRBJ2-3	CAWSDGDRGIADTQYF	TGTGCCTGGAGTGACGGTGACAGGGGTATCGCAGATACGCAGTATTTT
once	TRBV11-2	NA	TRBJ2-3	CASSLAPTVSTDTQYF	TGTGCCAGCAGCTTAGCCCCGACAGTTAGCACAGATACGCAGTATTTT
NA	TRBV29-1	NA	TRBJ2-3	CSVLRGSDTQYF	TGCAGCGTCCTCAGGGGCTCAGATACGCAGTATTTT
NA	TRBV7-8	TRBD2	TRBJ2-7	CASSLGSGRGSYEQYF	TGTGCCAGCAGCTTAGGGAGCGGGAGGGGATCCTACGAGCAGTACTTC
NA	TRBV4-2	NA	TRBJ2-3	CASSQGPSGTDTQYF	TGTGCCAGCAGCCAAGGTCCTAGCGGCACAGATACGCAGTATTTT
NA	TRBV2	NA	TRBJ1-4	CASTQETGGEKLFF	TGTGCCAGCACTCAGGAGACGGGAGGGGAAAAACTGTTTTTT
few	TRBV6-5	TRBD1	TRBJ1-2	CASSRQGDGYTF	TGTGCCAGCAGCCGACAGGGGGATGGCTACACCTTC
NA	TRBV5-1	TRBD1	TRBJ2-1	CASSLVGQGALVNEQFF	TGCGCCAGCAGCTTGGTGGGACAGGGGGCTCTAGTTAATGAGCAGTTCTTC
NA	TRBV28	NA	TRBJ1-6	CASKGQFSNSPLHF	TGTGCCAGCAAAGGACAGTTCAGTAATTCACCCCTCCACTTT
NA	TRBV18	NA	TRBJ2-3	CASSSRKGDTDTQYF	TGTGCCAGCTCATCGAGGAAGGGGGACACAGATACGCAGTATTTT
NA	TRBV6-5	TRBD1	TRBJ2-7	CASSPLGQNSYEQYF	TGTGCCAGCAGCCCCCTGGGACAGAACTCCTACGAGCAGTACTTC
NA	TRBV19	NA	TRBJ2-7	CASSLDSTYEQYF	TGTGCCAGTAGTTTGGACAGTACCTACGAGCAGTACTTC
NA	TRBV29-1	NA	TRBJ2-1	CSVEVSGSLYNEQFF	TGCAGCGTTGAAGTAAGTGGGAGCCTTTACAATGAGCAGTTCTTC
NA	TRBV5-6	NA	TRBJ1-1	CASSLTGLGTEAFF	TGTGCCAGCAGCCTCACAGGGTTGGGCACTGAAGCTTTCTTT
NA	TRBV2	NA	TRBJ2-7	CASRGAAYEQYF	TGTGCCAGCAGAGGGGCGGCCTACGAGCAGTACTTC
NA	TRBV14	NA	TRBJ1-6	CASSPLGQVASPLHF	TGTGCCAGCAGCCCACTGGGACAAGTGGCTTCACCCCTCCACTTT
NA	TRBV19	TRBD2	TRBJ2-1	CASSVTGTSDSNEQFF	TGTGCCAGTAGTGTCACCGGGACTAGCGATTCAAATGAGCAGTTCTTC
NA	TRBV5-6	TRBD2	TRBJ2-3	CASSGGLAGWSSTDTQYF	TGTGCCAGCAGCGGGGGACTAGCGGGGTGGTCTAGCACAGATACGCAGTATTTT
NA	TRBV5-1	TRBD1	TRBJ1-2	CASSLNTGGYGYTF	TGCGCCAGCAGCTTGAACACAGGGGGCTATGGCTACACCTTC
NA	TRBV28	NA	TRBJ2-7	CASSLDRSITYEQYF	TGTGCCAGCAGTTTGGACAGAAGTATTACCTACGAGCAGTACTTC
NA	TRBV5-1	NA	TRBJ1-1	CASSLEGGRGAEAFF	TGCGCCAGCAGCTTGGAGGGAGGACGGGGAGCTGAAGCTTTCTTT